This is a list of T cell receptor beta chains from one sample in a study of T cell responses to AZD1222 COVID-19 vaccine. The method was immunoSEQ multiplex PCR; TCRdb's version includes in-frame clones alone and lacks a portion of them. The sample records about 150,000 clones, around nine tenths being singletons. The specimen comprised peripheral blood, sampled on day 0 of AZD1222 vaccination. The origin of the receptors is an adult in good health. The CDR3 runs from the conserved cysteine through the conserved F or W. The order of the fields is CDR3 DNA, CDR3 protein, clone size, J gene, V gene, D gene. The D gene is left open where the match is weak. Expanded clones get a size class; other rows say once, few or many, or leave the size out.

cdr3_nt: TGTGCCAGTAGTGCTCCCCGGGGGACTAGCGGCCCGCAAGAGACCCAGTACTTC
cdr3_aa: CASSAPRGTSGPQETQYF
clone_size: .
j_call: TRBJ2-5
v_call: TRBV19
d_call: TRBD2

cdr3_nt: TGTGCCAGCAGCCCTGCGCGGGGGCGCGAGATGAACACTGAAGCTTTCTTT
cdr3_aa: CASSPARGREMNTEAFF
clone_size: .
j_call: TRBJ1-1
v_call: TRBV7-9
d_call: .

cdr3_nt: TGTGCCAGCAGTCTCCGGCGGACAGGGGAGGTCAATCAGCCCCAGCATTTT
cdr3_aa: CASSLRRTGEVNQPQHF
clone_size: once
j_call: TRBJ1-5
v_call: TRBV6-2/TRBV6-3
d_call: TRBD1

cdr3_nt: TGTGCCAGCAGTGTCGGTCTAGCGGCTAGCACAGATACGCAGTATTTT
cdr3_aa: CASSVGLAASTDTQYF
clone_size: .
j_call: TRBJ2-3
v_call: TRBV2
d_call: TRBD2

cdr3_nt: TGCGCCGACTCGAGGGGGGAATACCCTAATGGCTATGGCTACACCTTC
cdr3_aa: CADSRGEYPNGYGYTF
clone_size: once
j_call: TRBJ1-2
v_call: TRBV10-1
d_call: .

cdr3_nt: TGTGCCAGCTCCCGCACCCTCCAGGGAACCTACAATGAGCAGTTCTTC
cdr3_aa: CASSRTLQGTYNEQFF
clone_size: .
j_call: TRBJ2-1
v_call: TRBV5-6
d_call: .

cdr3_nt: TGTGCCAGCAGCTTGGGAGGGGCGTCGCGCGCTTTCTTT
cdr3_aa: CASSLGGASRAFF
clone_size: .
j_call: TRBJ1-1
v_call: TRBV5-6
d_call: .

cdr3_nt: TGTGCCAGCAGCTTAGGTAGCAATCAGCCCCAGCATTTT
cdr3_aa: CASSLGSNQPQHF
clone_size: .
j_call: TRBJ1-5
v_call: TRBV11-2
d_call: .

cdr3_nt: TGTGCCAGCAGCCTTAGCGGGACAGGGATTTCTGAAGCTTTCTTT
cdr3_aa: CASSLSGTGISEAFF
clone_size: .
j_call: TRBJ1-1
v_call: TRBV7-9
d_call: TRBD1

cdr3_nt: TGTGCCAGCAGCTTAGGTCGGTTCTACGAGCAGTACTTC
cdr3_aa: CASSLGRFYEQYF
clone_size: .
j_call: TRBJ2-7
v_call: TRBV7-2
d_call: .

cdr3_nt: TGTGCCAGCTCAGCTAGCGGGGGGGATGAGCAGTTCTTC
cdr3_aa: CASSASGGDEQFF
clone_size: once
j_call: TRBJ2-1
v_call: TRBV18
d_call: TRBD2

cdr3_nt: TGTGCCAGCAGCGGGACCGGGACAGACGAAGCTTTCTTT
cdr3_aa: CASSGTGTDEAFF
clone_size: .
j_call: TRBJ1-1
v_call: TRBV9
d_call: TRBD1

cdr3_nt: TGTGCCAGTACTACCAGCGGGGGGAACCTCGATACGCAGTATTTT
cdr3_aa: CASTTSGGNLDTQYF
clone_size: .
j_call: TRBJ2-3
v_call: TRBV19
d_call: TRBD2

cdr3_nt: TGTGCCAGCAGTGAAGCCCCACACGAGCAGTACTTC
cdr3_aa: CASSEAPHEQYF
clone_size: .
j_call: TRBJ2-7
v_call: TRBV6-1
d_call: .

cdr3_nt: TGTGCCAGCAGTGAAGCGCCCCCACCAGAAAGACAGGAAGCTTTCTTT
cdr3_aa: CASSEAPPPERQEAFF
clone_size: once
j_call: TRBJ1-1
v_call: TRBV2
d_call: .

cdr3_nt: TGTGCCAGCACCCGGACAGGCTCTGGAAACACCATATATTTT
cdr3_aa: CASTRTGSGNTIYF
clone_size: .
j_call: TRBJ1-3
v_call: TRBV6-5
d_call: TRBD1

cdr3_nt: TGTGCCAGCAGCCTCGAGGAGGGGGCAGGGTACGAGCAGTACTTC
cdr3_aa: CASSLEEGAGYEQYF
clone_size: .
j_call: TRBJ2-7
v_call: TRBV27
d_call: .

cdr3_nt: TGTGCCAGCAGCGACAGGGGGCGCGAAGACTATGGCTACACCTTC
cdr3_aa: CASSDRGREDYGYTF
clone_size: once
j_call: TRBJ1-2
v_call: TRBV28
d_call: TRBD1